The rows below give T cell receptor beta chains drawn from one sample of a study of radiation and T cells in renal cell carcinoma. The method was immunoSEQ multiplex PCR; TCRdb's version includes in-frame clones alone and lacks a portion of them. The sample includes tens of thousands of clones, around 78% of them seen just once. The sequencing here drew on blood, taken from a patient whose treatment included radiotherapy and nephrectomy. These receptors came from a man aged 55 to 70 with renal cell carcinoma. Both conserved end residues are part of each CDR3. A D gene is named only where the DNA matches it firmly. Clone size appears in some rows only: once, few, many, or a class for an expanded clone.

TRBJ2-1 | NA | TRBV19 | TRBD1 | CASAQGRSNEQFF | TGTGCCAGCGCACAGGGGCGTTCGAATGAGCAGTTCTTC
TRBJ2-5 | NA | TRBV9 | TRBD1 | CASSPGDRAAETQYF | TGTGCCAGCAGCCCCGGAGACAGGGCCGCGGAGACCCAGTACTTC
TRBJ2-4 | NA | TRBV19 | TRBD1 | CASKTPGQGNIQYF | TGTGCCAGTAAGACACCGGGACAGGGAAACATTCAGTACTTC
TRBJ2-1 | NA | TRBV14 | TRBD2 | CASSSLLADYNEQFF | TGTGCCAGCAGCTCGTTGCTAGCGGATTACAATGAGCAGTTCTTC
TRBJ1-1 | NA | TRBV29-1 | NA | CSVEGGFMNTEAFF | TGCAGCGTTGAGGGGGGATTCATGAACACTGAAGCTTTCTTT
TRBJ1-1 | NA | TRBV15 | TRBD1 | CATSRDKGATEAFF | TGTGCCACCAGCAGAGATAAGGGGGCGACTGAAGCTTTCTTT
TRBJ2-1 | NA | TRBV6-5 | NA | CASSILRGPENEQFF | TGTGCCAGCAGTATCCTTCGGGGACCCGAGAATGAGCAGTTCTTC
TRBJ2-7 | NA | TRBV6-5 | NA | CASSARAFNYEQYF | TGTGCCAGCAGTGCACGGGCTTTCAACTACGAGCAGTACTTC
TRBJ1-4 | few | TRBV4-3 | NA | CASSHTIRRREKLFF | TGCGCCAGCAGCCACACCATCAGAAGGAGGGAAAAACTGTTTTTT
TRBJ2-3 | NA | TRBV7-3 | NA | CASSLNPSGGGADTQYF | TGTGCCAGCAGCTTAAACCCTAGCGGAGGGGGTGCAGATACGCAGTATTTT
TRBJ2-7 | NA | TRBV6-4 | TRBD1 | CASSIDPGGAFSYEQYF | TGTGCCAGCAGTATAGACCCAGGGGGCGCGTTTTCCTACGAGCAGTACTTC
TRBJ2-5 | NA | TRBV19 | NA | CASSITGWETQYF | TGTGCCAGTAGTATAACAGGATGGGAGACCCAGTACTTC
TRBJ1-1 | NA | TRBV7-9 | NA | CASSLADSRNTEAFF | TGTGCCAGCAGCTTAGCCGACAGCCGAAACACTGAAGCTTTCTTT
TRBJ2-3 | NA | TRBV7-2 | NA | CASSLDTDTQYF | TGTGCCAGCAGCTTAGATACAGATACGCAGTATTTT
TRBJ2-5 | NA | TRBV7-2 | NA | CASKGVGQETQYF | TGTGCCAGCAAGGGGGTGGGACAAGAGACCCAGTACTTC
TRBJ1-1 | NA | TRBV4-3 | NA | CASSQESTQGRVEAFF | TGCGCCAGCAGCCAAGAGTCAACCCAGGGCCGGGTAGAAGCTTTCTTT
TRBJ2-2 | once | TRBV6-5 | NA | CASSPPTGELFF | TGTGCCAGCAGTCCTCCCACCGGGGAGCTGTTTTTT
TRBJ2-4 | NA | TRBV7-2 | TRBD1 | CASSLDRGLNIQYF | TGTGCCAGCAGCCTAGACAGGGGGCTAAACATTCAGTACTTC
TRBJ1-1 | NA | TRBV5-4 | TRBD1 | CASSLALGQAVNTEAFF | TGTGCCAGCAGCTTGGCCCTTGGACAGGCGGTAAACACTGAAGCTTTCTTT
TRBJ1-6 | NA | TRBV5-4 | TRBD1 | CASSLAGTGASGSPLHF | TGTGCCAGCAGCTTGGCCGGGACAGGGGCATCCGGTTCACCCCTCCACTTT
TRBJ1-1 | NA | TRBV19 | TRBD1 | CASSIRVAGGPGTEAFF | TGTGCCAGTAGTATTCGGGTGGCAGGGGGCCCGGGGACTGAAGCTTTCTTT
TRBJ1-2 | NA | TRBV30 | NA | CAWSVKGSLGYTF | TGTGCCTGGAGTGTAAAAGGGTCCCTCGGCTACACCTTC
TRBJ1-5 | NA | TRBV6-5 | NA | CASSYRNHQPQHF | TGTGCCAGCAGCTACAGGAACCATCAGCCCCAGCATTTT